A single sample gave rise to the 30 T cell receptor beta chains below, sequenced in a study of control samples from healthy donors and cancer patients. Libraries were prepared by immunoSEQ multiplex PCR; TCRdb keeps only in-frame clonotypes and omits some of them. The repertoire has fewer than 200,000 clones, just under 95% of them found once; the top ten carry more than 1.1%. Sequencing was done on a sample of blood. The origin of the receptors is a man between 18 and 29 years old in good health.

Concerning this clone itself: This sample also contains other DNA sequences that code for the same CDR3. CDR3 coding DNA: TGCGCCAGCAGCTTGGGACTAGCCACAGATACGCAGTATTTT. Translating gives CASSLGLATDTQYF. The gene calls are TRBV5-1 and TRBJ2-3; 7 positions agree with TRBD2. The length of the CDR3 is 14 residues. The germline V gene encodes CDR1 SGHRS and CDR2 YFSETQ. Germline trimming cut 0 bases from V and 2 bases from J; bases unmatched to any gene: 0.

The J gene is TRBJ2-1, the V gene TRBV3-1 (or the pseudogene TRBV3-2), with D unresolved. Germline V gene sequence: CDR1 LGHDT, CDR2 YNNKEL (reference sequence). CDR3 length equals 16 residues. V dropped 2 bases and J dropped 7 bases, with 18 bases sitting between them. CDR3 region: CASSQPVKGYANEQFF. The CDR3 DNA reads TGTGCCAGCAGCCAACCCGTCAAGGGCTACGCGAATGAGCAGTTCTTC.

V gene TRBV7-8 combines with J gene TRBJ1-2; no reliable D call. CDR3 length: 14 amino acids. Trimming took 6 bases from V and 4 from J, leaving 15 bases between them. The germline V gene has CDR1 SGHVS and CDR2 FQNEAQ. The CDR3 loop is CASSPLTRGYGYTF. The CDR3 nucleotides read TGTGCCAGCAGTCCACTTACACGAGGCTATGGCTACACCTTC.

The J gene is TRBJ1-6, the V gene TRBV6-2 or TRBV6-3, with D tentatively TRBD1 (6 bases). Trimming took 6 bases from V and 9 from J, leaving 12 bases between them. Germline CDR1 MNHEY, CDR2 SVGEGT. This CDR3 has 13 residues. The CDR3 spells CASSSQGTSPLHF. CDR3 coding DNA: TGTGCCAGCAGCTCACAGGGTACTTCACCCCTCCACTTT.

CDR3 sequence (DNA): TGTGCCAGCAGACGACGTGACAGCTACGAGCAGTACTTC. This codes for CASRRRDSYEQYF. The chain uses TRBV27 and TRBJ2-7; D possibly corresponds to TRBD1 (5 bases). V dropped 6 bases and J dropped 3 bases, with 12 bases sitting between them. The CDR3 has 13 residues. Germline loops: CDR1 MNHEY, CDR2 SMNVEV (reference sequence).

This clone was picked up one time. The chain combines TRBV7-9 with TRBJ1-6; 8 bases fit TRBD1. V lost 1 base, J lost 15 bases, and 20 bases stayed unmatched. From germline, CDR1 is SEHNR and CDR2 FQNEAQ (reference sequence). This CDR3 is built from 18 residues. CDR3 in amino acids: CASSLVAGGPGKAWFLHF. DNA for the CDR3: TGTGCCAGCAGCTTAGTAGCAGGGGGCCCTGGCAAGGCTTGGTTCCTCCACTTT.

The rearrangement links TRBV6-5 to TRBJ1-6; D remains unclear. V lost 7 bases, J lost 8 bases, and 15 bases lay in between. There are 14 residues in the CDR3. The germline gives CDR1 MNHEY, CDR2 SVGAGI. The CDR3 bases are TGTGCCAGCAAGCACCAGGATAGGGATTCACCCCTCCACTTT. It codes for CASKHQDRDSPLHF.

In DNA form, the CDR3 reads TGTGCCAGCAGCTATGCCGGGGCCTACAATGAGCAGTTCTTC. Translating it yields CASSYAGAYNEQFF. The rearrangement joins TRBV7-9 to TRBJ2-1, with D maybe TRBD2 (5 bases). The CDR3 covers 14 residues. Germline CDR1 reads SEHNR; CDR2 reads FQNEAQ (reference sequence). The V gene lost 4 bases and the J gene lost 2 bases, with 9 bases spanning the gap.

The chain combines TRBV29-1 with TRBJ2-7; D tentatively fits TRBD1 or TRBD2 (5 bases each). The CDR3 has 12 residues. Germline V CDR1 and CDR2: SQVTM, ANQGSEA. V lost 3 bases and J lost 2, with 8 bases in between. This CDR3 reads CSVEGTAYEQYF. In DNA form, the CDR3 reads TGCAGCGTTGAGGGGACGGCCTACGAGCAGTACTTC.

The rearrangement joins TRBV6-6 to TRBJ1-6; a weak D match, TRBD1 (5 bases). The V and J ends lost 5 bases and 8 bases respectively, with 10 bases between them. Germline loops: CDR1 MNHNY, CDR2 SVGAGI (reference sequence). The CDR3 consists of 13 residues. The DNA of the CDR3 is TGTGCCAGCAGTGGGGTACAGGATTCACCCCTCCACTTT. It yields the protein CASSGVQDSPLHF.

This chain connects TRBV2 to TRBJ1-5, with 9 positions matching TRBD1. Germline CDR1 reads SNHLY; CDR2 reads FYNNEI. This CDR3 is built from 14 residues. V lost 4 bases and J lost 5; bases outside the gene matches: 3. CDR3: CASSGRTGDQPQHF. CDR3 nucleotide sequence: TGTGCCAGCAGTGGGCGGACAGGGGATCAGCCCCAGCATTTT.

The chain combines TRBV5-1 with TRBJ2-3; D could derive from TRBD1 or TRBD2 (5 bases each). The CDR3 is made up of 16 amino acids. Per the germline V gene, CDR1 is SGHRS and CDR2 is YFSETQ. V dropped 4 bases and J dropped 0 bases, with 15 bases sitting between them. CDR3 loop: CASSGSGTSSTDTQYF. DNA of the CDR3: TGCGCCAGCAGCGGTTCCGGGACCTCTAGCACAGATACGCAGTATTTT.

CDR3 coding DNA: TGCGCCAGCAGCCCTCGGGTTAACTATGGCTACACCTTC. Its translation: CASSPRVNYGYTF. The rearrangement joins TRBV5-1 to TRBJ1-2; D remains unclear. V lost 4 bases and J 1 base, leaving 8 bases between the germline ends. Germline-derived CDR1 and CDR2 are SGHRS and YFSETQ. The CDR3 length is 13 residues.

This chain links TRBV25-1 with TRBJ1-5; possibly TRBD1 for D (5 bases). V lost 8 bases to trimming and J lost 3 bases, with 14 bases between them. Per germline, CDR1 MGHDK and CDR2 SYGVNS. The CDR3 consists of 14 residues. The CDR3 protein is CASGPTDANQPQHF. The CDR3 DNA sequence: TGTGCCAGCGGCCCGACAGATGCCAATCAGCCCCAGCATTTT. The complete variable domain, with remaining parts taken from reference TRBV25-1 and TRBJ1-5, reads EADIYQTPRYLVIGTGKKITLECSQTMGHDKMYWYQQDPGMELHLIHYSYGVNSTEKGDLSSESTVSRIRTEHFPLTLESARPSHTSQYLCASGPTDANQPQHFGDGTRLSIL.

The genes are TRBV12-3 or TRBV12-4 and TRBJ1-2, with 7 bases that match TRBD1. V was clipped by 8 bases and J by 8 bases; unmatched bases: 11. The CDR3 totals 13 residues. The CDR3 bases are TGTGCCAGCGGGGGACAGCCGTCTGGAGGCTACACCTTC. Translation gives CASGGQPSGGYTF.

The gene calls are TRBV15 and TRBJ2-7; the D gene is possibly TRBD1 (5 bases). CDR1 and CDR2 (germline): LNHNV, YYDKDF (reference sequence). The CDR3 has 12 residues. With 5 bases removed from V and 4 bases from J, the gap between germline ends came to 9 bases. CDR3 DNA sequence: TGTGCCACCAGCGGGCAGGGATACGAGCAGTACTTC. It specifies CATSGQGYEQYF.

This sequence joins TRBV27 and TRBJ2-1, with 10 nucleotides matching TRBD1. Germline trimming cut 6 bases from V and 5 bases from J; bases unmatched to any gene: 7. The CDR3 consists of 15 residues. Germline CDR1 reads MNHEY; CDR2 reads SMNVEV (reference sequence). The CDR3 DNA sequence: TGTGCCAGCAGAAGTTTTGGACAGGGGGACAATGAGCAGTTCTTC. Translation gives CASRSFGQGDNEQFF.

V is TRBV25-1 and J is TRBJ1-5; 10 bases agree with TRBD1. From germline, CDR1 is MGHDK and CDR2 SYGVNS. The V gene end was trimmed by 8 bases and the J gene end by 5 bases; junction bases not matched to a gene: 3. The CDR3 loop spans 13 amino acids. The CDR3 loop reads CASGTGEHQPQHF. In DNA, the CDR3 is TGTGCCAGCGGGACAGGGGAACATCAGCCCCAGCATTTT.

Concerning this clone itself: Other nucleotide sequences from this sample produce the same CDR3. This chain uses TRBV5-4 with TRBJ1-2; 7 nucleotides agree with TRBD1. Germline V gene data show CDR1 as SGHNT and CDR2 as YYREEE (reference sequence). The junction had 0 bases not matched to a gene; V was cut back by 0 bases and J by 4 bases. The CDR3 runs 13 residues. The CDR3 DNA follows: TGTGCCAGCAGCTTGGACAGGGGCTATGGCTACACCTTC. Residues: CASSLDRGYGYTF.

The rearrangement joins TRBV29-1 to TRBJ1-2; maybe TRBD1 (5 bases). The CDR3 runs 14 residues. Per the germline V gene, CDR1 is SQVTM and CDR2 is ANQGSEA. Trimming left V 4 bases short and J 0 bases short, with 12 bases between. CDR3 nucleotides: TGCAGCGTTGGACAGAGACTAACTAACTATGGCTACACCTTC. Translating it yields CSVGQRLTNYGYTF. Supplemented by reference TRBV29-1 and TRBJ1-2, the full variable domain reads SAVISQKPSRDICQRGTSLTIQCQVDSQVTMMFWYRQQPGQSLTLIATANQGSEATYESGFVIDKFPISRPNLTFSTLTVSNMSPEDSSIYLCSVGQRLTNYGYTFGSGTRLTVV.

Turning to this clone: One end of the junction does not line up with germline, which may come from a read error. This chain uses TRBV5-8 with TRBJ1-6; D unclear. Germline V gene lookup returns CDR1 SGHTS and CDR2 YDEGEE. The CDR3 spans 13 residues. CDR3 sequence: CASSLEYKSPLHF. DNA for the CDR3: TGTGCCAGCAGCTTGGAATATAAATCACCCCTCCACTTT.

V usage is TRBV21-1 and J usage is TRBJ1-4. TRBV21-1 is a known pseudogene. The CDR3 is 15 residues long. The CDR3 sequence is CASAGEETFNEKLFF. Here the CDR3 DNA reads TGTGCCAGCGCGGGTGAGGAGACATTTAATGAAAAACTGTTTTTT.

This rearrangement joins TRBV5-4 to TRBJ2-3; 7 bases are a match to TRBD1. CDR1 SGHNT and CDR2 YYREEE come from the germline V gene (reference sequence). Germline trimming cut 3 bases from V and 0 bases from J; bases unmatched to any gene: 10. The CDR3 contains 17 residues. In DNA, the CDR3 is TGTGCCAGCAGCTCACCGCAGGGACAGTCTAGCACAGATACGCAGTATTTT. Encoded protein: CASSSPQGQSSTDTQYF.

V gene TRBV9 combines with J gene TRBJ1-2; 8 positions match TRBD1. J lost 4 bases, V lost 3 bases, and 8 bases had no gene match. This CDR3 spans 15 amino acids. Per the germline V gene, CDR1 is SGDLS and CDR2 is YYNGEE. This CDR3 is CASSAHDRGGYGYTF. In DNA form, the CDR3 reads TGTGCCAGCAGCGCACACGACAGGGGAGGCTATGGCTACACCTTC.

V usage is TRBV28 and J usage is TRBJ1-6; 8 bases are a match to TRBD1. Germline CDR1 reads MDHEN; CDR2 reads SYDVKM. The CDR3 is 13 residues long. With V trimmed by 6 bases and J by 8 bases, 3 bases remained unmatched. This chain's CDR3 is CASRETGDSPLHF. DNA of the CDR3: TGTGCCAGCAGAGAGACAGGGGATTCACCCCTCCACTTT.

The rearrangement links TRBV6-5 to TRBJ1-6; perhaps TRBD1 as D (5 bases). Per the germline V gene, CDR1 is MNHEY and CDR2 is SVGAGI. V gave up 5 bases and J gave up 9 bases, with 14 bases separating them. CDR3 size: 14 residues. The CDR3 DNA reads as TGTGCCAGCAGTCCCGGGGGGGATTTTTCACCCCTCCACTTT. The encoded protein is CASSPGGDFSPLHF.

The V call is TRBV7-3, the J call TRBJ2-7, with D unclear. Deletions cut 1 base from V and 5 bases from J, with 12 bases between. Per the germline V gene, CDR1 is SGHTA and CDR2 is FQGTGA. This CDR3 comprises 14 residues. The CDR3 DNA reads as TGTGCCAGCAGCTTAAGTGGTTCTTTTGACGAGCAGTACTTC. Protein: CASSLSGSFDEQYF.

The J gene is TRBJ2-7, the V gene TRBV9; D is unresolved. The CDR3 has 15 amino acids. Germline lookup yields CDR1 SGDLS and CDR2 YYNGEE. Trimming took off 4 bases at V and 1 base at J, with 15 bases between the two ends. CDR3 nucleotides: TGTGCCAGCAGCCTCGGCGAAGGAAGTTCCTACGAGCAGTACTTC. The encoded protein is CASSLGEGSSYEQYF.

V usage is TRBV14 and J usage is TRBJ1-1; a weak D match, TRBD1 (6 bases). The V end lost 5 bases, the J end lost 1 base, and 14 bases lay between the germline ends. The V gene's germline CDR1 is SGHDN and CDR2 FVKESK. This CDR3 is built from 15 residues. The DNA for the CDR3 is TGTGCCAGCAGCGAAGGGGGGGCGCGGAACACTGAAGCTTTCTTT. Protein: CASSEGGARNTEAFF.

The chain recombines TRBV19 with TRBJ2-5; TRBD1 matches 9 bases. The CDR3 extends over 14 amino acids. With 7 bases clipped from V and 4 bases from J, the junction kept 7 bases outside the gene matches. Looked up from germline, CDR1 is LNHDA and CDR2 is SQIVND (reference sequence). CDR3 nucleotides: TGTGCCAGTATCGGACAGGGGAAGAGAGAGACCCAGTACTTC. Its protein product is CASIGQGKRETQYF.